The source of this TCR beta chain is a study of shared clonotypes between healthy human individuals. Sequenced by immunoSEQ multiplex PCR; TCRdb stores in-frame clones only, minus some. The profile shows about 1.4 million clones, around 97% of them singletons. CDR1 and CDR2 (germline): SGHTS, YDEGEE. The CDR3 contains 13 residues. V lost 0 bases, J lost 7 bases, and 10 bases lay in between. Among the donors, all were Caucasian adults who lived in Nashville, Tennessee. This receptor was identified in a young man in good health. The specimen sequenced was naive CD4+ T cells sorted from blood. Subset here: CD45RA+ positively selected. This sequence joins TRBV5-8 and TRBJ2-5, with no clear D. The CDR3 loop is CASSLEPMGTQYF. In DNA, the CDR3 is TGTGCCAGCAGCTTGGAACCTATGGGGACCCAGTACTTC.